This record covers a single TCR beta chain. Its cognate antigen is unknown. Using its own MiXCR run on the reads, TCRdb lists one record per CDR3 protein. Found here are about 830,000 distinct CDR3 sequences, 32% of them singletons; the top ten hold around 12%. This sample is drawn from a study of T cell repertoires in cytomegalovirus infection. Study-wide context: Selected CMV epitopes included recently identified HLA-C-restricted ones as well as well-studied HLA-B-restricted ones. Public signatures in TCR beta pointed to CMV infection and matching HLA type.

Trimming at V came to 1 base and at J to 3 bases, leaving 13 bases not matched to a gene. CDR3 size: 17 residues. Germline assignment: CDR1 SGHKS and CDR2 YYEKEE (reference sequence). Study-wide results and caveats: The response measured ex vivo was dominated by TCR beta clonotypes (HLA-C-restricted and CMV-specific). CMV carriers with the relevant HLA were identified by cumulative public TCR beta family frequency.

The rearrangement links TRBV5-5 to TRBJ2-7; 7 bases are a match to TRBD2. The sequenced sample was cultured CD8+ T cells from PBMCs, obtained from culture after CMV antigen stimulation. This clonotype was obtained from a human donor in good health (CMV status not recorded). Some clones in this sample may be carry-over from other donors' samples. Here the CDR3 reads CASSLYEIQAGNYEQYV. The DNA for the CDR3 is TGTGCCAGCAGCTTGTATGAAATTCAAGCGGGGAACTACGAGCAGTACGTC.